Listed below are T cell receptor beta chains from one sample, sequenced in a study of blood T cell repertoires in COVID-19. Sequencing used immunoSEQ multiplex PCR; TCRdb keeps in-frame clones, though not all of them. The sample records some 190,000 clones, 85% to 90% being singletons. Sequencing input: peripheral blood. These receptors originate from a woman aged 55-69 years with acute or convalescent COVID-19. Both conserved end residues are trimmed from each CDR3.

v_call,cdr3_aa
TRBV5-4,ASSFWGYKNIQY
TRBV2,ASLGASGSTGELF
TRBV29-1,SVEERTGNYEQY
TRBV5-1,ASSLSGQGESTDTQY
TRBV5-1,ASSFGDRGEETQY
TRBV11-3,ASSREDTGELF
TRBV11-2,ASSQPGVGRDTEAF
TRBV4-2,ASSQGQGDYEQY
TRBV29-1,SVEWGGSKEKLF
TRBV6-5,ASRPGTVPGGELF
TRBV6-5,ASRTGVTEAF
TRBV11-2,ASSLDFEGGRASNEQF
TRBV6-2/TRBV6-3,ASSYSREASYDTQY
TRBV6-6,ASSHPGAGPNTEAF
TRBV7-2,ASSLGSGTNQPQH
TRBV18,ASSPRTGGNTEAF
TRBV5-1,ASRTARGSGELF
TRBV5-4,ASSPTTKNEQF